These T cell receptor beta chains were read from a single sample in a study of metastatic and nonmetastatic thyroid tumors. TCRdb recomputed clones from the PCR reads via MiXCR. The sample gives 30,000 to 45,000 clones, roughly 28% of which show up once; approximately 11% is in the top ten. Specimen: blood. The receptors derive from a male donor with papillary thyroid cancer or a benign thyroid nodule (not recorded which). Some clones in this sample may be carry-over from other donors' samples. Each CDR3 is given with its conserved first and last residue. Each record gives: clone size, J gene, V gene, D gene, CDR3 protein, CDR3 DNA. A D gene is named only where the DNA matches it firmly. Only some rows state a clone size, as once, few, many or a class for expanded clones.

abundance: .
j_gene: TRBJ2-7
v_gene: TRBV18
d_gene: TRBD2
CDR3aa: CASSPSGGFGEQYF
CDR3nt: TGTGCCAGCTCACCTAGCGGGGGCTTTGGAGAGCAGTACTTC

abundance: .
j_gene: TRBJ1-2
v_gene: TRBV28
d_gene: .
CDR3aa: CASSLGSGRYGYTF
CDR3nt: TGTGCCAGCAGTTTGGGCAGCGGGAGATATGGCTACACCTTC

abundance: few
j_gene: TRBJ2-3
v_gene: TRBV6-4
d_gene: .
CDR3aa: CASSDSNSQGGTDTQYF
CDR3nt: TGTGCCAGCAGTGACTCGAACTCCCAGGGCGGAACAGATACGCAGTATTTT

abundance: .
j_gene: TRBJ1-2
v_gene: TRBV20-1
d_gene: TRBD1
CDR3aa: CSARDRDWSGYTF
CDR3nt: TGCAGTGCACGGGACAGGGATTGGAGTGGCTACACCTTC

abundance: many
j_gene: TRBJ1-1
v_gene: TRBV30
d_gene: TRBD1
CDR3aa: CAWATGTGDPEAFF
CDR3nt: TGTGCCTGGGCAACCGGGACAGGGGACCCTGAAGCTTTCTTT

abundance: many
j_gene: TRBJ2-1
v_gene: TRBV7-3
d_gene: .
CDR3aa: CASSPGGPRSNEQFF
CDR3nt: TGTGCCAGCAGCCCCGGAGGGCCCCGATCCAATGAGCAGTTCTTC

abundance: once
j_gene: TRBJ2-1
v_gene: TRBV5-1
d_gene: .
CDR3aa: CASSLATYNEQFF
CDR3nt: TGCGCCAGCAGCTTGGCGACATACAATGAGCAGTTCTTC

abundance: medium-sized
j_gene: TRBJ2-7
v_gene: TRBV28
d_gene: .
CDR3aa: CASSLFGFEQYF
CDR3nt: TGTGCCAGCAGTTTATTCGGGTTCGAGCAGTACTTC

abundance: many
j_gene: TRBJ2-1
v_gene: TRBV2
d_gene: .
CDR3aa: CASTLLAEQFF
CDR3nt: TGTGCCAGCACCCTTCTAGCTGAGCAGTTCTTC

abundance: .
j_gene: TRBJ2-2
v_gene: TRBV11-2
d_gene: TRBD1
CDR3aa: CASSLWGQGSLPNTGELFF
CDR3nt: TGTGCCAGCAGCCTGTGGGGACAGGGGTCATTACCGAACACCGGGGAGCTGTTTTTT

abundance: .
j_gene: TRBJ2-7
v_gene: TRBV20-1
d_gene: .
CDR3aa: CSAPNVAVHEQYF
CDR3nt: TGCAGTGCCCCAAACGTAGCGGTTCACGAGCAGTACTTC

abundance: .
j_gene: TRBJ1-5
v_gene: TRBV6-2/TRBV6-3
d_gene: .
CDR3aa: CASSPVQDLTPQHF
CDR3nt: TGTGCCAGCAGTCCGGTACAGGACTTAACGCCCCAGCATTTT

abundance: .
j_gene: TRBJ1-1
v_gene: TRBV6-1
d_gene: .
CDR3aa: CASSPYGTLHTEAFF
CDR3nt: TGTGCCAGCAGTCCCTACGGGACCTTGCACACTGAAGCTTTCTTT

abundance: .
j_gene: TRBJ1-3
v_gene: TRBV11-2
d_gene: .
CDR3aa: CASSLRGRSSGNTIYF
CDR3nt: TGTGCCAGCAGCTTACGGGGACGGAGCTCTGGAAACACCATATATTTT

abundance: medium-sized
j_gene: TRBJ2-7
v_gene: TRBV12-3/TRBV12-4
d_gene: TRBD2
CDR3aa: CASSLAPAGVEYEQYF
CDR3nt: TGTGCCAGCAGTCTCGCACCAGCGGGAGTTGAGTACGAGCAGTACTTC

abundance: .
j_gene: TRBJ2-1
v_gene: TRBV9
d_gene: TRBD2
CDR3aa: CASSPHPAGDAEQFF
CDR3nt: TGTGCCAGCAGCCCACACCCTGCGGGGGATGCTGAGCAGTTCTTC